The clone carrying this TCR beta chain was counted ten times or more. No antigen is known for it. This specimen belongs to a study of T cells in Graves' hyperthyroidism and ophthalmopathy. Whole-study findings and limits: Blood shared most expanded thyroid clonotypes above 0.001.

Uncontrolled infection, other autoimmune disease, pregnancy or lactation barred patients from enrollment. What was amplified from RNA transcripts were TCR beta CDR3 regions. Initially, a first-round RT-PCR of the TCR CDR3 employed the HTBI primer set. TCRdb re-derived calls from the multiplex PCR reads in MiXCR, one entry per CDR3 protein. Of a few hundred thousand distinct CDR3 sequences in the sample, around 21% are singletons; the top ten hold more than 20%. Sequenced: blood. The receptor was isolated from a man younger than 35 with Graves' hyperthyroidism.

The CDR3 region has the DNA TGTGCCAGCAGTTTGTTCCCCCGCAGGGAAGAGACCCAGTACTTC. Amino acids: CASSLFPRREETQYF. The chain employs TRBV12-3 or TRBV12-4 and TRBJ2-5; the D gene is possibly TRBD1 (5 bases). The CDR3 spans 15 residues. V was shortened by 3 bases and J by 3 bases, with 14 bases between the two germline ends.